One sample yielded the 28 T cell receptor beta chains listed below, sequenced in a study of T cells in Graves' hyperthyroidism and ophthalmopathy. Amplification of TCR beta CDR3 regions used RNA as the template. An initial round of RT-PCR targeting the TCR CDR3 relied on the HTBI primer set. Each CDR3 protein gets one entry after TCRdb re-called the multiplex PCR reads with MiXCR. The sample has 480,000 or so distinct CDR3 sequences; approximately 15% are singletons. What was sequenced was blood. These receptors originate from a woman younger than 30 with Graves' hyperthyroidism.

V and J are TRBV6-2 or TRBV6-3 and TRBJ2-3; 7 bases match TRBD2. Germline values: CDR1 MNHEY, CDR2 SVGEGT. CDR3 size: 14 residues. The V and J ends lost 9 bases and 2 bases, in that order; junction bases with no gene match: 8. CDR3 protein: CASYSGPSTDTQYF. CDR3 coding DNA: TGTGCCAGTTATAGCGGGCCCTCCACAGATACGCAGTATTTT.

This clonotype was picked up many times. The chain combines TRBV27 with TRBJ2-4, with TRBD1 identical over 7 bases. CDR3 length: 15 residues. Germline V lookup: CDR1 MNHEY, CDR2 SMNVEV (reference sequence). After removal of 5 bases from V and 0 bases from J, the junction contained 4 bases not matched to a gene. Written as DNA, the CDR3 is TGTGCCAGCAGTCCGTGGGACAGAGCCAAAAACATTCAGTACTTC. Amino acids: CASSPWDRAKNIQYF.

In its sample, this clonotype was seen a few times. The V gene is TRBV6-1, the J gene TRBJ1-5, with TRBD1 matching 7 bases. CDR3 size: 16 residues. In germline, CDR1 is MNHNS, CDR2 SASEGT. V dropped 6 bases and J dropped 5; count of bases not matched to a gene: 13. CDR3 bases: TGTGCCAGCAGGAGGACCGGGACAGCCAACTATCAGCCCCAGCATTTT. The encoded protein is CASRRTGTANYQPQHF.

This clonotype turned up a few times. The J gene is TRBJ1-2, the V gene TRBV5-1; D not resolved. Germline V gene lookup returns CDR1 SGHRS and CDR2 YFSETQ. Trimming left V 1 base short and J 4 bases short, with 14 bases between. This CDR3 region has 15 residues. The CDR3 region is CASSLYGGKGYGYTF. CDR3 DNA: TGCGCCAGCAGCTTGTATGGTGGGAAGGGCTATGGCTACACCTTC. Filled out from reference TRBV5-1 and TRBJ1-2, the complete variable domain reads KAGVTQTPRYLIKTRGQQVTLSCSPISGHRSVSWYQQTPGQGLQFLFEYFSETQRNKGNFPGRFSGRQFSNSRSEMNVSTLELGDSALYLCASSLYGGKGYGYTFGSGTRLTVV.

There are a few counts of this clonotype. CDR3 amino acids: CASSLAGTEGNTIYF. The CDR3 nucleotides are TGTGCCAGCAGCTTAGCCGGGACTGAGGGAAACACCATATATTTT. The chain is built from TRBV7-6 and TRBJ1-3, with TRBD1 as a possible D gene (5 bases). V lost 0 bases, J lost 4 bases, and 10 bases lay in between. CDR1 is SGHVS, CDR2 FNYEAQ, per germline. This CDR3 region has 15 residues.

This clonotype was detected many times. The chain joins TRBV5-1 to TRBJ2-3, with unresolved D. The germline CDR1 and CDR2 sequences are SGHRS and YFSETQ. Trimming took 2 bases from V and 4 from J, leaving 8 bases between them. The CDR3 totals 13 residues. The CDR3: CASSFSVPDTQYF. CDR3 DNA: TGCGCCAGCAGCTTCTCGGTTCCAGATACGCAGTATTTT.

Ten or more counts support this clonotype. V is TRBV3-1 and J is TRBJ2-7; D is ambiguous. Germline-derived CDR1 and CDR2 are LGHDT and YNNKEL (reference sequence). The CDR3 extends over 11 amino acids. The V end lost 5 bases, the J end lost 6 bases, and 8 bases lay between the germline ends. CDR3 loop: CASSSLAEQYF. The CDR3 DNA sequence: TGTGCCAGCAGCTCCCTCGCCGAGCAGTACTTC.

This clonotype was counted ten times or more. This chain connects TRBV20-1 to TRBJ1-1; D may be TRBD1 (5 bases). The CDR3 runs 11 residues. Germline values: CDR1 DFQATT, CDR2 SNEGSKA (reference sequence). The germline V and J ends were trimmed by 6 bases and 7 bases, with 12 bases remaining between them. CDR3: CSAQRQSEAFF. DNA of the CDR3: TGCAGTGCCCAGCGACAGAGTGAAGCTTTCTTT.

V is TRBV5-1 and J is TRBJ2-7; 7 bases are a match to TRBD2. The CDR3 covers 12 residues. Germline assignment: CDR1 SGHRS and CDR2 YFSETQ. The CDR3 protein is CVSSAGLGEQYV. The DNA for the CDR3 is TGTGTCAGCAGCGCCGGACTAGGCGAGCAGTACGTC.

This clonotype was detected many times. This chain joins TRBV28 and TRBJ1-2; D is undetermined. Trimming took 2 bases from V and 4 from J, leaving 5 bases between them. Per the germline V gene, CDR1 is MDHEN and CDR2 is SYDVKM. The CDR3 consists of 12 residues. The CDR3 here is CASSLGAYGYTF. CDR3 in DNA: TGTGCCAGCAGTTTAGGTGCCTATGGCTACACCTTC.

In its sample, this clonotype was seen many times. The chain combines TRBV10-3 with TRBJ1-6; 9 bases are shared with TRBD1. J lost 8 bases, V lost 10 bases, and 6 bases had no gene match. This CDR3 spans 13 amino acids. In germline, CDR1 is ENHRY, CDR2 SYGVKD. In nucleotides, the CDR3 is TGTGCCACCCTTAGACAGGGGGATTCACCCCTCCACTTT. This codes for CATLRQGDSPLHF.

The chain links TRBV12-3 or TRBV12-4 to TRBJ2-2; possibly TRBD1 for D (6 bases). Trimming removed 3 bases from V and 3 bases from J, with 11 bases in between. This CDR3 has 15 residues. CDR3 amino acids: CASSLESGDTGELFF. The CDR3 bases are TGTGCCAGCAGTTTGGAATCAGGGGACACCGGGGAGCTGTTTTTT.

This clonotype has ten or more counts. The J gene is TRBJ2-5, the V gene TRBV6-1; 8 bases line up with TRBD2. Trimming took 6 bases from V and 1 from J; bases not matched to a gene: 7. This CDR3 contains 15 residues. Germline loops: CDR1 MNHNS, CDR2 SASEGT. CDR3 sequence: CASRANSGVQETQYF. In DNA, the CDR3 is TGTGCCAGCAGGGCCAATAGCGGGGTCCAAGAGACCCAGTACTTC.

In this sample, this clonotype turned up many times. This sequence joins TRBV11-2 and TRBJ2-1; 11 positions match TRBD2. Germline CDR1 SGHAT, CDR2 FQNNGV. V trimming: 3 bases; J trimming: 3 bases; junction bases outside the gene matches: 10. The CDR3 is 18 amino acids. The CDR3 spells CASSFDLAGGFVYNEQFF. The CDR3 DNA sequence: TGTGCCAGCAGCTTCGACCTAGCGGGAGGTTTCGTCTACAATGAGCAGTTCTTC.

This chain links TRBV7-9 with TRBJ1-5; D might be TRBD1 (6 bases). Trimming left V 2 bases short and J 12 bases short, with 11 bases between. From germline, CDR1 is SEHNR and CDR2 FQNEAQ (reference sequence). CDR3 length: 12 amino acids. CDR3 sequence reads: CASSLPQGIQHF. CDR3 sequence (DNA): TGTGCCAGCAGCTTACCTCAGGGGATCCAGCATTTT.

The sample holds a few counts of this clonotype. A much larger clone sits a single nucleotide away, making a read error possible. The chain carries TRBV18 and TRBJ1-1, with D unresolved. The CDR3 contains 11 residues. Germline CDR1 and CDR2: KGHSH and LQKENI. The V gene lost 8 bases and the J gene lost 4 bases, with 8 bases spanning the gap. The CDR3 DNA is TGTGCCAGCCCAGCAATCACTGAAGCTTTCTTT. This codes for CASPAITEAFF.

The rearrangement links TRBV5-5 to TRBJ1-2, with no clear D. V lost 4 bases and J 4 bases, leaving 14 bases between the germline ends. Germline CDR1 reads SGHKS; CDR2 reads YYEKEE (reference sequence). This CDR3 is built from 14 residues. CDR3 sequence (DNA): TGTGCCAGCAGCCGGGAGGGCGTGTTCTATGGCTACACCTTC. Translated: CASSREGVFYGYTF.

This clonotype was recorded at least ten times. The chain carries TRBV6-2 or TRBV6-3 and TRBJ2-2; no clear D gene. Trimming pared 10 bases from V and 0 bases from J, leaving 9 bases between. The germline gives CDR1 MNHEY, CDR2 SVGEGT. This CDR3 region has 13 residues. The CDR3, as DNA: TGTGCCACCTCTACATCGAACACCGGGGAGCTGTTTTTT. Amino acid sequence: CATSTSNTGELFF.

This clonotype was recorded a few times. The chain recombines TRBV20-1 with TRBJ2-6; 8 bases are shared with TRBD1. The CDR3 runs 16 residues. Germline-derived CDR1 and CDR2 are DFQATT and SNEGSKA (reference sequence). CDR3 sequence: CRDQGAQDFGANVLTF. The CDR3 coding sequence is TGCAGAGATCAGGGGGCGCAAGATTTTGGGGCCAACGTCCTGACTTTC.

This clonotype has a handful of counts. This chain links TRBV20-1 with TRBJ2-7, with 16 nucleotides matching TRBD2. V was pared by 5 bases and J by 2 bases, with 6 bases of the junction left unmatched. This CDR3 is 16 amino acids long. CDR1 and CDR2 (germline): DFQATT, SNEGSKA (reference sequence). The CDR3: CSALGLAGGYTYEQYF. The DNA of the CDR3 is TGCAGTGCTCTGGGACTAGCGGGAGGGTACACCTACGAGCAGTACTTC.

The CDR3 bases are TGTGCCAGCAGGAATACAGGGGCCCTCAATCAGCCCCAGCATTTT. Amino acid sequence: CASRNTGALNQPQHF. The rearrangement joins TRBV12-3 or TRBV12-4 to TRBJ1-5; TRBD1 aligns across 7 bases. V shed 6 bases and J 3 bases; nucleotides not matched to a gene: 8. The CDR3 consists of 15 residues.

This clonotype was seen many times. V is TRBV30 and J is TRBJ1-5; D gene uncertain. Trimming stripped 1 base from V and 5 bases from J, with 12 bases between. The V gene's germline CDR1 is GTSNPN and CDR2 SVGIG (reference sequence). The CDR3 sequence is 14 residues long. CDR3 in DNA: TGTGCCTGGAGTGCGGCAGAGTGGGATCAGCCCCAGCATTTT. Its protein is CAWSAAEWDQPQHF.

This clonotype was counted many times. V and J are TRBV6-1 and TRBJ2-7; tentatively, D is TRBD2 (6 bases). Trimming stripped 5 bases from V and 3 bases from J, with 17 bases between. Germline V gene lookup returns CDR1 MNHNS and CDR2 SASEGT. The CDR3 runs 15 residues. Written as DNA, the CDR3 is TGTGCCAGCAGTTGGAGTAGGGACTTAAGCTACGAGCAGTACTTC. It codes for CASSWSRDLSYEQYF.

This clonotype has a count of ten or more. CDR3 sequence: CASSQEASGNYEQYV. In DNA, the CDR3 is TGTGCCAGCAGCCAAGAGGCTAGCGGGAACTACGAGCAGTACGTC. The genes are TRBV3-1 and TRBJ2-7; 9 bases fit TRBD2. The germline V gene encodes CDR1 LGHDT and CDR2 YNNKEL (reference sequence). This CDR3 comprises 15 residues. V was pared by 0 bases and J by 3 bases, with 3 bases of the junction left unmatched.

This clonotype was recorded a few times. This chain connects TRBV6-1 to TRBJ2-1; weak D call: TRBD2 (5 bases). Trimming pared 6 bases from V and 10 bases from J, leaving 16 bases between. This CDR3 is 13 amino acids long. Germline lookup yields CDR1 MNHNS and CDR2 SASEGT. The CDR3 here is CASSPIHRREQFF. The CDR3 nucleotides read TGTGCCAGCAGCCCGATCCACCGGAGGGAGCAGTTCTTC.

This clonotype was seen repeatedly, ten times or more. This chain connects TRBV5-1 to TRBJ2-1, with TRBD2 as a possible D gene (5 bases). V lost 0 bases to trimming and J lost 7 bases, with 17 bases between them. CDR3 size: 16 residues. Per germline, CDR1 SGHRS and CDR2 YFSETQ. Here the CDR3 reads CASSLGSRRSGNEQFF. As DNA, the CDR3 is TGCGCCAGCAGCTTGGGGAGCCGGAGGTCAGGAAATGAGCAGTTCTTC.

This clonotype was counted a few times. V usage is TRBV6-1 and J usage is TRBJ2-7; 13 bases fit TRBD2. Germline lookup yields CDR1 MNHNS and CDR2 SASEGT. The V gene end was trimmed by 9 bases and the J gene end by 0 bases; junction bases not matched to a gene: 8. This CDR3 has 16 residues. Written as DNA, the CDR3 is TGTGCCAGTCGTGGGGGACTAGCGGGGCGCTCCTACGAGCAGTACTTC. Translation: CASRGGLAGRSYEQYF.

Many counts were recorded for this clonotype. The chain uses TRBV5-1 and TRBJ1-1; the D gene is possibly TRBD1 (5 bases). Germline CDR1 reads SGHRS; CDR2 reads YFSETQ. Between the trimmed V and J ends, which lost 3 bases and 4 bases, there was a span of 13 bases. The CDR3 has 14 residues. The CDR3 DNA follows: TGCGCCAGCAGCTCCCGGGGGGAAAGCACTGAAGCTTTCTTT. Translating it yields CASSSRGESTEAFF.